These 30 T cell receptor beta chains were sequenced from one sample in a study of early T cells in non-severe SARS-CoV-2 infection. Each CDR3 protein gets one entry after TCRdb re-called the 5' RACE reads with MiXCR. Of some 91,000 distinct CDR3 sequences listed, about 15% are singletons. The material sequenced was whole blood. The receptors stem from an adult who was a healthcare worker with PCR-confirmed SARS-CoV-2 infection or an uninfected control (not recorded which).

A word on this clonotype: A junction boundary mismatches the germline segment, possibly from a read error. The rearrangement links TRBV28 to TRBJ2-7; perhaps TRBD1 as D (5 bases). This CDR3 has 12 amino acids. Germline V CDR1 and CDR2: MDHEN, SYDVKM. The DNA for the CDR3 is TGTGCCAGCAGTTCCCCAGGGTACGAGCAGCACTTC. Its translation is CASSSPGYEQHF.

This clonotype was observed a few times. This chain joins TRBV21-1 and TRBJ2-7; TRBD1, the table's D call, lacks a check against the DNA. TRBV21-1 is a recognized pseudogene. The CDR3 is made up of 14 amino acids. The CDR3 sequence: CASSQGGFWHEQYF. The CDR3 nucleotides are TGTGCCAGCAGCCAGGGGGGATTCTGGCACGAGCAGTACTTC.

Ten or more counts support this clonotype. The chain uses TRBV28 and TRBJ2-7; 12 nucleotides match TRBD2. Trimming at V came to 5 bases and at J to 4 bases, leaving 6 bases not matched to a gene. The CDR3 spans 15 residues. The germline gives CDR1 MDHEN, CDR2 SYDVKM. CDR3 DNA: TGTGCCAGCAGTGAGACTAGCGGGAGTAGGTACGAGCAGTACTTC. This codes for CASSETSGSRYEQYF.

The gene calls are TRBV5-4 and TRBJ1-2; a possible D gene is TRBD1 (5 bases). Trimming stripped 3 bases from V and 5 bases from J, with 17 bases between. Germline lookup yields CDR1 SGHNT and CDR2 YYREEE (reference sequence). The CDR3 spans 15 residues. The CDR3 region is CASSSSGGTAYGYTF. DNA of the CDR3: TGTGCCAGCAGCTCCAGTGGGGGGACGGCGTATGGCTACACCTTC. Variable domain in full (rest from reference TRBV5-4 and TRBJ1-2): ETGVTQSPTHLIKTRGQQVTLRCSSQSGHNTVSWYQQALGQGPQFIFQYYREEENGRGNFPPRFSGLQFPNYSSELNVNALELDDSALYLCASSSSGGTAYGYTFGSGTRLTVV.

This clonotype was found many times. This chain uses TRBV5-1 with TRBJ2-7, with D perhaps TRBD1 (5 bases). The V gene lost 1 base and the J gene lost 6 bases, with 14 bases spanning the gap. The CDR3 is 14 amino acids. The V gene's germline CDR1 is SGHRS and CDR2 YFSETQ. The CDR3 sequence: CASSLYQGSIEQYF. The CDR3 nucleotides read TGCGCCAGCAGCTTGTACCAGGGTTCCATCGAGCAGTACTTC.

This chain joins TRBV6-1 and TRBJ2-5; D not certain. Trimming took off 4 bases at V and 3 bases at J, with 9 bases between the two ends. Germline values: CDR1 MNHNS, CDR2 SASEGT. The CDR3 is 13 amino acids. The CDR3 region is CASSGQTEETQYF. CDR3 nucleotide sequence: TGTGCCAGCAGTGGACAAACCGAAGAGACCCAGTACTTC.

The chain joins TRBV7-9 to TRBJ1-1; tentative D call: TRBD1 (5 bases). The CDR3 contains 12 residues. V was pared by 4 bases and J by 4 bases, with 7 bases between. Germline V lookup: CDR1 SEHNR, CDR2 FQNEAQ (reference sequence). The CDR3 coding sequence is TGTGCCAGCAGCTATGGGGGCACTGAAGCTTTCTTT. Encoded protein: CASSYGGTEAFF.

This clonotype was observed a few times. This chain connects TRBV29-1 to TRBJ2-4; either TRBD1 or TRBD2 may supply D (5 bases each). Germline V gene data show CDR1 as SQVTM and CDR2 as ANQGSEA. This CDR3 spans 11 amino acids. Trimming took 6 bases from V and 8 from J, leaving 11 bases between them. CDR3 nucleotide sequence: TGCAGCGTCGGGACCCGGGACATTCAGTACTTC. Its protein is CSVGTRDIQYF.

This chain joins TRBV3-1 and TRBJ1-6, with D unclear. V was clipped by 3 bases and J by 10 bases, with 10 bases between them. The CDR3 has 13 amino acids. Germline V lookup: CDR1 LGHDT, CDR2 YNNKEL (reference sequence). The CDR3 is CASSQQKGSPLHF. The CDR3 DNA reads as TGTGCCAGCAGCCAGCAAAAAGGGTCACCCCTCCACTTT. The full variable domain, its missing parts supplied by reference TRBV3-1 and TRBJ1-6, is DTAVSQTPKYLVTQMGNDKSIKCEQNLGHDTMYWYKQDSKKFLKIMFSYNNKELIINETVPNRFSPKSPDKAHLNLHINSLELGDSAVYFCASSQQKGSPLHFGNGTRLTVT.

This clonotype was counted at least ten times. V usage is TRBV5-1 and J usage is TRBJ2-1, with 10 nucleotides matching TRBD1. Germline-derived CDR1 and CDR2 are SGHRS and YFSETQ. This CDR3 spans 14 amino acids. The junction had 5 bases not matched to a gene; V was cut back by 4 bases and J by 7 bases. The DNA for the CDR3 is TGCGCCAGCAGCACCAGACAGGGGGCTAATGAGCAGTTCTTC. Translation gives CASSTRQGANEQFF.

The chain has TRBV6-2 or TRBV6-3 and TRBJ2-3; D not certain. The CDR3 covers 13 residues. The germline V gene encodes CDR1 MNHEY and CDR2 SVGEGT. V dropped 5 bases and J dropped 3 bases, with 9 bases sitting between them. The CDR3 sequence is CASSDQVTDTQYF. In nucleotides, the CDR3 is TGTGCCAGCAGTGACCAGGTTACAGATACGCAGTATTTT.

This clonotype was detected many times. CDR3 amino acids: CSASDTQYF. The CDR3 region has the DNA TGCAGTGCTTCGGATACGCAGTATTTT. The J gene is TRBJ2-3, the V gene TRBV20-1; D ambiguous. The germline V gene encodes CDR1 DFQATT and CDR2 SNEGSKA (reference sequence). The CDR3 sequence is 9 residues long. Deletions cut 5 bases from V and 6 bases from J, with 3 bases between.

This clonotype has at least ten counts. The V and J genes are TRBV2 and TRBJ1-2; tentatively, D is TRBD1 (5 bases). Trimming left V 7 bases short and J 4 bases short, with 16 bases between. Germline V gene lookup returns CDR1 SNHLY and CDR2 FYNNEI. The CDR3 contains 14 residues. CDR3 residues: CASTGPQVSYGYTF. The CDR3 DNA follows: TGTGCCAGCACTGGGCCACAGGTATCCTATGGCTACACCTTC.

In the case of this clonotype: A read error may be the cause here, since a much bigger clone is one base away. This chain uses TRBV28 with TRBJ2-7, with D perhaps TRBD1 (6 bases). The V gene lost 8 bases and the J gene lost 6 bases, with 17 bases spanning the gap. The length of the CDR3 is 13 residues. Germline CDR1 MDHEN, CDR2 SYDVKM. The CDR3: CASARHGGGEQYF. The DNA of the CDR3 is TGTGCCAGCGCACGTCATGGGGGCGGCGAGCAGTACTTC.

The chain links TRBV18 to TRBJ1-1; possible D gene TRBD1, 6 bases. The length of the CDR3 is 14 residues. Germline values: CDR1 KGHSH, CDR2 LQKENI. V lost 3 bases and J 1 base, leaving 9 bases between the germline ends. The CDR3 DNA reads as TGTGCCAGCTCACCTCCGGGACAGAACACTGAAGCTTTCTTT. Translating it yields CASSPPGQNTEAFF.

This chain connects TRBV20-1 to TRBJ1-2; no reliable D call. The CDR3 sequence is 12 residues long. The V gene's germline CDR1 is DFQATT and CDR2 SNEGSKA (reference sequence). V was clipped by 6 bases and J by 6 bases, with 14 bases between them. CDR3 amino acids: CSAGFRSDGYTF. The CDR3 nucleotides read TGCAGTGCCGGCTTCAGGTCCGATGGCTACACCTTC.

The chain links TRBV5-1 to TRBJ2-1; 7 bases are shared with TRBD2. CDR3 length equals 15 residues. Losses at the gene ends were 0 bases for V and 6 bases for J; bases not matched to a gene: 6. Germline V lookup: CDR1 SGHRS, CDR2 YFSETQ. The CDR3 sequence is CASSLGLATINEQFF. CDR3 bases: TGCGCCAGCAGCTTGGGACTAGCTACCATCAATGAGCAGTTCTTC.

This clonotype has more than one count but fewer than ten. V usage is TRBV7-7 and J usage is TRBJ2-1, with TRBD2 matching 13 bases. Trimming removed 4 bases from V and 3 bases from J; junction bases left unmatched: 3. Germline V gene sequence: CDR1 SSHAT, CDR2 FNYEAQ (reference sequence). The CDR3 is 16 residues long. The DNA of the CDR3 is TGTGCCAGCAGCTCAGGACTAGCGGGAGACTACAATGAGCAGTTCTTC. It encodes CASSSGLAGDYNEQFF.

V gene TRBV7-9 combines with J gene TRBJ2-7, with D possibly being TRBD1 (5 bases). V was clipped by 2 bases and J by 7 bases, with 18 bases between them. CDR1 is SEHNR and CDR2 is FQNEAQ in the germline V gene (reference sequence). The CDR3 contains 15 residues. This CDR3 reads CASSLFPDTELEQYF. The CDR3 DNA sequence: TGTGCCAGCAGCTTATTCCCGGACACCGAACTAGAGCAGTACTTC. The whole variable domain, remainder taken from reference TRBV7-9 and TRBJ2-7, is DTGVSQNPRHKITKRGQNVTFRCDPISEHNRLYWYRQTLGQGPEFLTYFQNEAQLEKSRLLSDRFSAERPKGSFSTLEIQRTEQGDSAMYLCASSLFPDTELEQYFGPGTRLTVT.

Only a few counts were recorded for this clonotype. Relative to the germline gene, one junction end is altered; a read error may explain this. This chain joins TRBV2 and TRBJ2-1; unclear D gene. Germline CDR1 and CDR2: SNHLY and FYNNEI. There are 13 residues in the CDR3. The CDR3 loop reads CDSSLSPYNEQFF. The CDR3 nucleotides are TGTGACAGCTCTCTGAGCCCGTACAATGAGCAGTTCTTC.

This clonotype was picked up a small number of times. The genes are TRBV29-1 and TRBJ1-1; D uncertain. This CDR3 has 12 amino acids. CDR1 and CDR2 from the germline V gene are SQVTM and ANQGSEA. The V gene lost 5 bases and the J gene lost 7 bases, with 14 bases spanning the gap. This CDR3 reads CSVSSGAGEAFF. The CDR3, as DNA: TGCAGCGTTTCAAGCGGCGCAGGTGAAGCTTTCTTT.

The table lists this clonotype with a count of one. A much larger clone sits a single nucleotide away, making a read error possible. The J gene is TRBJ2-6, the V gene TRBV11-2; D may be TRBD1 (5 bases). Germline lookup yields CDR1 SGHAT and CDR2 FQNNGV. Trimming took 3 bases from V and 1 from J, leaving 7 bases between them. This CDR3 is built from 15 residues. CDR3 loop: CASSLGQSGANVLTF. The DNA for the CDR3 is TGTGCCAGCAGCTTGGGGCAGTCTGGGGCCAACGTCCTGACTTTC.

This clonotype has more than one count but fewer than ten. The rearrangement links TRBV5-5 to TRBJ2-1; possibly TRBD2 for D (5 bases). The CDR3 consists of 15 residues. Germline CDR1 and CDR2: SGHKS and YYEKEE (reference sequence). Trimming cost V 0 bases and J 4 bases, with 11 bases left between them. The chain's CDR3 is CASSLAWRGYNEQFF. The CDR3, as DNA: TGTGCCAGCAGCTTGGCCTGGAGAGGGTACAATGAGCAGTTCTTC.

This clonotype occurred many times. The V gene is TRBV28, the J gene TRBJ2-3, with 7 bases lining up with TRBD2. Trimming removed 3 bases from V and 1 base from J; junction bases left unmatched: 22. CDR1 and CDR2 from the germline V gene are MDHEN and SYDVKM. The CDR3 consists of 21 residues. The CDR3 DNA is TGTGCCAGCAGTTTTAAAGTTCGGTGGGCGGGAGTACGTCCGGGCACAGATACGCAGTATTTT. As protein: CASSFKVRWAGVRPGTDTQYF. Together with reference TRBV28 and TRBJ2-3, the CDR3 gives the full variable domain: DVKVTQSSRYLVKRTGEKVFLECVQDMDHENMFWYRQDPGLGLRLIYFSYDVKMKEKGDIPEGYSVSREKKERFSLILESASTNQTSMYLCASSFKVRWAGVRPGTDTQYFGPGTRLTVL.

The V gene is TRBV29-1, the J gene TRBJ2-1, with 15 bases lining up with TRBD2. CDR1 SQVTM and CDR2 ANQGSEA come from the germline V gene. V dropped 7 bases and J dropped 9; count of bases not matched to a gene: 13. This CDR3 contains 16 residues. The chain's CDR3 is CSGLDTGLAGGGEQFF. As DNA, the CDR3 is TGCAGCGGACTAGATACGGGACTAGCGGGAGGCGGTGAGCAGTTCTTC.

V gene TRBV5-5 combines with J gene TRBJ2-5, with D hard to call. Germline V lookup: CDR1 SGHKS, CDR2 YYEKEE (reference sequence). This CDR3 contains 13 residues. V lost 7 bases, J lost 0 bases, and 10 bases lay in between. In DNA form, the CDR3 reads TGTGCCAGCGGAACCGAAGACCAAGAGACCCAGTACTTC. Encoded protein: CASGTEDQETQYF.

The V gene is TRBV10-1, the J gene TRBJ2-5, with TRBD2 matching over 7 bases. The CDR3 loop spans 16 amino acids. Germline V gives CDR1 WNHNN, CDR2 SYGVQD (reference sequence). V dropped 2 bases and J dropped 4; count of bases not matched to a gene: 10. The CDR3 reads CASSETPGTTLETQYF. In nucleotides, the CDR3 is TGCGCCAGCAGTGAGACCCCCGGGACTACTCTAGAGACCCAGTACTTC.

There are a few counts of this clonotype. The rearrangement uses TRBV6-1 and TRBJ2-5, with 7 bases lining up with TRBD2. CDR1 and CDR2 (germline): MNHNS, SASEGT. This CDR3 is 15 amino acids long. The V segment lost 1 base and the J segment 1 base; nucleotides outside the gene matches: 3. The CDR3 coding sequence is TGTGCCAGCAGTGAAGAGAGCGGGACCCAAGAGACCCAGTACTTC. It specifies CASSEESGTQETQYF.

The chain has TRBV15 and TRBJ2-3; 8 bases line up with TRBD1. This CDR3 has 14 amino acids. The V and J ends lost 9 bases and 1 base, in that order; junction bases with no gene match: 6. From germline, CDR1 is LNHNV and CDR2 YYDKDF (reference sequence). CDR3 DNA sequence: TGTGCCACGAAACCGGGACAGGGCACAGATACGCAGTATTTT. Translating it yields CATKPGQGTDTQYF.

Many counts were recorded for this clonotype. V usage is TRBV7-8 and J usage is TRBJ2-1; possible D gene TRBD2, 5 bases. V was pared by 2 bases and J by 6 bases, with 8 bases between. Germline values: CDR1 SGHVS, CDR2 FQNEAQ. The CDR3 runs to 13 residues. The CDR3 DNA is TGTGCCAGCAGCTTAAACGCGGGCAATGAGCAGTTCTTC. It yields the protein CASSLNAGNEQFF.